Listed below are T cell receptor beta chains from one sample, sequenced in a study of blood T cell repertoires in COVID-19. The data were produced by immunoSEQ multiplex PCR, yet TCRdb's version contains in-frame clones alone and is incomplete. The sample has fewer than 70,000 clones, approximately 86% seen once. Sequencing was carried out using peripheral blood. The receptor set was obtained from a woman aged 55-69 years with acute or convalescent COVID-19. Each CDR3 is given with its conserved first and last residue.

j_gene,v_gene,CDR3aa
TRBJ2-1,TRBV7-9,CASSRTGGIGYNEQFF
TRBJ1-1,TRBV13,CASSRRTGVTNTEAFF
TRBJ2-5,TRBV15,CATAQGKETQYF
TRBJ1-2,TRBV6-5,CATGWTLTSGYTF
TRBJ2-2,TRBV25-1,CASSPSGRRNTGELFF
TRBJ1-2,TRBV18,CASSPRQGLYGYTF
TRBJ2-2,TRBV7-2,CASSFLTRGYGGELFF
TRBJ2-7,TRBV28,CASSAGTGSYEQYF
TRBJ2-3,TRBV6-5,CASSIQSTDTQYF
TRBJ1-5,TRBV6-1,CASSEDYYRGGRQPQHF
TRBJ2-7,TRBV19,CASSIKPADRESYEQYF
TRBJ2-7,TRBV6-5,CATGQARREQYF
TRBJ1-2,TRBV19,CASSPPSGTAYGYTF
TRBJ1-5,TRBV6-5,CASTPGRDRNQPQHF
TRBJ1-2,TRBV28,CASSFPTGTNYGYTF